Shown below are 18 T cell receptor beta chains from a single sample sequenced in a study of neurological immune-mediated disorders. TCRdb ran MiXCR on the 5' RACE reads and lists one entry per CDR3 protein. The data hold roughly 59,000 distinct CDR3 sequences, with about 5.2% observed a single time. The material sequenced was PBMCs. These receptors all stem from a human donor with multiple sclerosis. The donor label of this sample is uncertain.

This clonotype was seen ten or more times. CDR3 loop: CATRRFSGANVLTF. In nucleotides, the CDR3 is TGTGCCACCCGACGGTTCTCTGGGGCCAACGTCCTGACTTTC. The genes are TRBV27 and TRBJ2-6; unclear D gene. The CDR3 has 14 residues. Germline V gene data show CDR1 as MNHEY and CDR2 as SMNVEV (reference sequence). V was trimmed by 10 bases and J by 0 bases, leaving 10 bases between them. The entire variable domain, with the rest obtained from reference TRBV27 and TRBJ2-6, is as follows: EAQVTQNPRYLITVTGKKLTVTCSQNMNHEYMSWYRQDPGLGLRQIYYSMNVEVTDKGDVPEGYKVSRKEKRNFPLILESPSPNQTSLYFCATRRFSGANVLTFGAGSRLTVL.

The table lists this clonotype with many counts. The chain has TRBV5-1 and TRBJ2-7; D is unclear. The germline V gene encodes CDR1 SGHRS and CDR2 YFSETQ. Trimming shortened V by 4 bases and J by 1 base, and 9 bases separated the two germline ends. The CDR3 spans 13 residues. CDR3 coding DNA: TGCGCCAGCAGCCTCTTCCGGTCCTACGAGCAGTACTTC. Residues: CASSLFRSYEQYF.

This clonotype was observed at least ten times. The chain uses TRBV5-1 and TRBJ2-1; D perhaps matches TRBD2 (6 bases). The CDR3 loop spans 12 amino acids. Trimming pared 3 bases from V and 8 bases from J, leaving 9 bases between. Germline assignment: CDR1 SGHRS and CDR2 YFSETQ. CDR3 residues: CASSSGEDEQFF. The CDR3 region has the DNA TGCGCCAGCAGCTCGGGGGAGGATGAGCAGTTCTTC.

This clonotype occurred many times. The V call is TRBV4-1, the J call TRBJ2-7; tentatively, D is TRBD1 (5 bases). The V end was cut by 1 base, the J end by 7 bases, with 8 bases between. Germline V CDR1 and CDR2: MGHRA, YSYEKL. The CDR3 has 12 residues. The DNA for the CDR3 is TGCGCCAGCAGCCAAGCCTCAGGGGAGCAGTACTTC. Translation: CASSQASGEQYF.

In its sample, this clonotype was seen many times. The rearrangement joins TRBV20-1 to TRBJ2-2; TRBD1 aligns across 8 bases. The CDR3 runs 20 residues. Trimming cost V 1 base and J 0 bases; bases outside gene matches: 16. Per the germline V gene, CDR1 is DFQATT and CDR2 is SNEGSKA (reference sequence). The DNA for the CDR3 is TGCAGTGCTAGAGTCCCGCGTGGACAGGGACACACCACGAACACCGGGGAGCTGTTTTTT. Encoded protein: CSARVPRGQGHTTNTGELFF.

The table lists this clonotype with many counts. The gene calls are TRBV27 and TRBJ2-3; unclear D gene. Trimming left V 2 bases short and J 2 bases short, with 5 bases between. The germline V gene has CDR1 MNHEY and CDR2 SMNVEV (reference sequence). CDR3 length equals 13 residues. The CDR3 DNA reads TGTGCCAGCAGTTTAATAGTCACAGATACGCAGTATTTT. This sequence encodes CASSLIVTDTQYF.

The table lists this clonotype with many counts. The CDR3 is CASSPLVWPGNTIYF. DNA of the CDR3: TGTGCCAGCAGTCCCCTCGTGTGGCCGGGAAACACCATATATTTT. V and J are TRBV6-6 and TRBJ1-3; no reliable D call. Germline CDR1 reads MNHNY; CDR2 reads SVGAGI (reference sequence). The CDR3 runs to 15 residues. The germline V and J ends were trimmed by 5 bases and 4 bases, with 15 bases remaining between them.

This clonotype was observed many times. CDR3 bases: TGCAGTGCTAGAGTTTTAAATCAGCCCCAGCATTTT. It translates to CSARVLNQPQHF. This rearrangement joins TRBV20-1 to TRBJ1-5; D unresolved. Germline V gene lookup returns CDR1 DFQATT and CDR2 SNEGSKA (reference sequence). This CDR3 is built from 12 residues. V was pared by 1 base and J by 4 bases, with 5 bases between.

This clonotype has a count of ten or more. V and J are TRBV5-1 and TRBJ1-1, with no clear D. V shed 4 bases and J shed 3 bases, with 13 bases lying between them. The CDR3 is 14 residues long. Looked up from germline, CDR1 is SGHRS and CDR2 is YFSETQ. CDR3 sequence (DNA): TGCGCCAGCAGCAAGGACGGAACTTACACTGAAGCTTTCTTT. Protein sequence: CASSKDGTYTEAFF.

This clonotype was recorded many times. The chain couples TRBV5-1 to TRBJ2-1; possible D gene TRBD2, 5 bases. The germline V gene encodes CDR1 SGHRS and CDR2 YFSETQ. The CDR3 totals 14 residues. V was trimmed by 0 bases and J by 8 bases, leaving 12 bases between them. The CDR3 DNA follows: TGCGCCAGCAGCTTGGGGCTAGCAATTTATGAGCAGTTCTTC. Amino acid sequence: CASSLGLAIYEQFF.

The table lists this clonotype with many counts. The chain carries TRBV20-1 and TRBJ2-3; the match to TRBD2 covers 7 bases. The CDR3 is 15 residues long. Germline trimming cut 2 bases from V and 2 bases from J; bases unmatched to any gene: 7. Per the germline V gene, CDR1 is DFQATT and CDR2 is SNEGSKA (reference sequence). CDR3 sequence: CSARSPSGLTDTQYF. In DNA form, the CDR3 reads TGCAGTGCTAGATCGCCTAGCGGTCTCACAGATACGCAGTATTTT.

The table lists this clonotype with a few counts. This rearrangement joins TRBV2 to TRBJ2-1; 7 bases align to TRBD1. J lost 0 bases, V lost 5 bases, and 7 bases had no gene match. Germline-derived CDR1 and CDR2 are SNHLY and FYNNEI. The CDR3 spans 16 residues. This CDR3 is CASSLYRDSSYNEQFF. In nucleotides, the CDR3 is TGTGCCAGCAGTCTCTACCGGGACAGCTCCTACAATGAGCAGTTCTTC.

This clonotype occurred many times. The V gene is TRBV25-1, the J gene TRBJ1-2; tentative D call: TRBD1 (5 bases). Trimming took off 4 bases at V and 5 bases at J, with 14 bases between the two ends. This CDR3 region has 14 residues. From germline, CDR1 is MGHDK and CDR2 SYGVNS. The chain's CDR3 is CASSVPGDHYGYTF. The CDR3 nucleotides read TGTGCCAGCAGTGTTCCGGGGGACCATTATGGCTACACCTTC.

This clonotype was seen repeatedly, ten times or more. The DNA of the CDR3 is TGTGCCAGCAGTTTCGACCTCATGAACGAGCAGTACTTC. It codes for CASSFDLMNEQYF. The chain carries TRBV12-3 or TRBV12-4 and TRBJ2-7; D call uncertain. Trimming shortened V by 3 bases and J by 5 bases, and 11 bases separated the two germline ends. This CDR3 spans 13 amino acids.

Many counts were recorded for this clonotype. The genes are TRBV12-3 or TRBV12-4 and TRBJ1-2; no clear D. This CDR3 region has 12 residues. The V end lost 5 bases, the J end lost 7 bases, and 11 bases lay between the germline ends. The CDR3, as DNA: TGTGCCAGCAGTATACCTGGGCCTGGCTACACCTTC. This codes for CASSIPGPGYTF.

This clonotype was recorded many times. The CDR3 DNA is TGTGCCAGCAGCTTATACCCGCCTGGGCAGACCTATAATTCACCCCTCCACTTT. Translating gives CASSLYPPGQTYNSPLHF. J is TRBJ1-6 and V is TRBV7-6, with no clear D. The CDR3 loop spans 18 amino acids. V was clipped by 2 bases and J by 2 bases, with 16 bases between them. CDR1 is SGHVS and CDR2 is FNYEAQ in the germline V gene.

This clonotype occurred many times. The chain joins TRBV5-1 to TRBJ1-2; unclear D gene. Germline-derived CDR1 and CDR2 are SGHRS and YFSETQ. The CDR3 extends over 13 amino acids. V dropped 4 bases and J dropped 1 base, with 8 bases sitting between them. CDR3 sequence (DNA): TGCGCCAGCAGCGTGGCCCTTAACTATGGCTACACCTTC. Its protein product is CASSVALNYGYTF.

This clonotype was detected ten times or more. This chain connects TRBV5-1 to TRBJ2-1, with 9 positions matching TRBD2. J gave up 5 bases and V 0 bases, and 9 bases lay outside the gene matches. Germline CDR1 reads SGHRS; CDR2 reads YFSETQ. CDR3 length: 17 amino acids. The CDR3 DNA sequence: TGCGCCAGCAGCTTGGTTTCCCTAGCGGGGTCGGACAATGAGCAGTTCTTC. This encodes CASSLVSLAGSDNEQFF.